Below are 17 T cell receptor beta chains sequenced from a single sample in a study of graft-versus-host responses after intestinal transplantation. No antigens are known for them. TCRdb's table, derived via immunoSEQ multiplex PCR, lists solely in-frame clones and lacks some. The repertoire holds approximately 92,000 clones, with about 90% as singletons. The sequencing here drew on unstimulated CD8+ T cells sorted from spleen or lymph node cells, taken before intestinal transplant. Source of these receptors: a human donor who received an intestinal transplant.

This clone has just one count. V gene TRBV28 combines with J gene TRBJ2-7, with TRBD2 as a possible D gene (6 bases). The CDR3 runs to 15 residues. V dropped 2 bases and J dropped 3 bases, with 14 bases sitting between them. The germline gives CDR1 MDHEN, CDR2 SYDVKM. The CDR3 DNA is TGTGCCAGCAGTTTACGTGCGGGATTCTACTACGAGCAGTACTTC. It encodes CASSLRAGFYYEQYF.

The V gene is TRBV7-6, the J gene TRBJ2-1, with a possible D match to TRBD2 (5 bases). The CDR3 sequence is 17 residues long. Trimming took off 4 bases at V and 4 bases at J, with 20 bases between the two ends. Germline lookup yields CDR1 SGHVS and CDR2 FNYEAQ. CDR3 coding DNA: TGTGCCAGCAGCTCTAGCCCGGGTAGCGAGATATACAATGAGCAGTTCTTC. This codes for CASSSSPGSEIYNEQFF.

The chain has TRBV27 and TRBJ2-1; TRBD2 matches at 12 bases. The length of the CDR3 is 16 residues. The trim removed 5 bases at V and 8 bases at J, leaving 10 bases unmatched. Germline V gene data show CDR1 as MNHEY and CDR2 as SMNVEV (reference sequence). CDR3 bases: TGTGCCAGCAGTCAGACTAGCGGGAGTTTACGGGATGAGCAGTTCTTC. Its translation: CASSQTSGSLRDEQFF.

The rearrangement links TRBV28 to TRBJ2-7; 7 positions match TRBD1. V trimming: 10 bases; J trimming: 3 bases; junction bases outside the gene matches: 3. The CDR3 runs 11 residues. Germline CDR1 MDHEN, CDR2 SYDVKM. The CDR3 coding sequence is TGTGCCACCTCAGGGGGCTACGAGCAGTACTTC. It specifies CATSGGYEQYF.

CDR3: CAISESGIAYEQYF. CDR3 bases: TGTGCCATCAGTGAGTCTGGGATAGCCTACGAGCAGTACTTC. The chain joins TRBV10-3 to TRBJ2-7; D not certain. Trimming cost V 0 bases and J 2 bases, with 8 bases left between them. This CDR3 has 14 residues. Germline assignment: CDR1 ENHRY and CDR2 SYGVKD.

V usage is TRBV10-2 and J usage is TRBJ2-5; D is undetermined. The CDR3 is 13 amino acids. Germline V gene sequence: CDR1 WSHSY, CDR2 SAAADI. V was pared by 3 bases and J by 5 bases, with 10 bases between. The CDR3 region has the DNA TGCGCCAGCAGTGATGATGGCGTTGAGACCCAGTACTTC. It encodes CASSDDGVETQYF.

This clone was counted a single time. This chain joins TRBV9 and TRBJ1-5, with 8 bases lining up with TRBD1. CDR3 length: 15 amino acids. V shed 3 bases and J 0 bases; nucleotides not matched to a gene: 2. In germline, CDR1 is SGDLS, CDR2 YYNGEE. The CDR3 loop is CASSAQGASNQPQHF. For the CDR3, the DNA is TGTGCCAGCAGCGCCCAGGGGGCTAGCAATCAGCCCCAGCATTTT.

The gene calls are TRBV6-6 and TRBJ2-1; perhaps D is TRBD1 or TRBD2 (7 bases each). Germline values: CDR1 MNHNY, CDR2 SVGAGI (reference sequence). V was pared by 0 bases and J by 6 bases, with 9 bases between. This CDR3 comprises 14 residues. The CDR3 is CASSYSRGGNEQFF. The CDR3 DNA reads as TGTGCCAGCAGTTACTCCAGGGGGGGCAATGAGCAGTTCTTC.

The chain joins TRBV13 to TRBJ2-1, with TRBD2 as a possible D gene (5 bases). V lost 5 bases and J 0 bases, leaving 11 bases between the germline ends. CDR1 is PRHDT and CDR2 is FYEKMQ in the germline V gene (reference sequence). This CDR3 has 15 residues. CDR3 protein: CASSDRRSSYNEQFF. The CDR3 DNA reads as TGTGCCAGCAGCGACCGGAGGAGCTCCTACAATGAGCAGTTCTTC.

This chain joins TRBV7-2 and TRBJ2-7, with 7 nucleotides matching TRBD1. The CDR3 has 15 amino acids. V gave up 6 bases and J gave up 4 bases; unmatched junction bases: 12. Germline CDR1 reads SGHTA; CDR2 reads FQGNSA. CDR3 sequence (DNA): TGTGCCAGCAGTTGGTACCGGGACAGAGTTTACGAGCAGTACTTC. It yields the protein CASSWYRDRVYEQYF. Complete variable domain (other parts from reference TRBV7-2 and TRBJ2-7): GAGVSQSPSNKVTEKGKDVELRCDPISGHTALYWYRQSLGQGLEFLIYFQGNSAPDKSGLPSDRFSAERTGGSVSTLTIQRTQQEDSAVYLCASSWYRDRVYEQYFGPGTRLTVT.

This chain joins TRBV7-3 and TRBJ2-1; D may be TRBD2 (6 bases). This CDR3 is 16 amino acids long. Germline values: CDR1 SGHTA, CDR2 FQGTGA. Trimming took off 0 bases at V and 4 bases at J, with 13 bases between the two ends. CDR3 DNA: TGTGCCAGCAGCTTAACGGAGGGGATGGGGTACAATGAGCAGTTCTTC. This sequence encodes CASSLTEGMGYNEQFF.

The CDR3 DNA reads as TGTGCCAGCAGTTATAGGGGCTACAGGGGTGGAAAACTGTTTTTT. It codes for CASSYRGYRGGKLFF. This chain uses TRBV6-6 with TRBJ1-4, with TRBD1 identical over 7 bases. The CDR3 spans 15 residues. The V and J ends lost 3 bases and 10 bases, in that order; junction bases with no gene match: 11. The germline gives CDR1 MNHNY, CDR2 SVGAGI (reference sequence).

The chain employs TRBV23-1 and TRBJ2-7; D unresolved. TRBV23-1 is an ORF for which the function is uncertain. This CDR3 has 13 amino acids. The V and J ends lost 4 bases and 0 bases respectively, with 7 bases between them. CDR3 coding DNA: TGCGCCAGCAGTCGGATTTGCTCCTACGAGCAGTACTTC. Translated, it gives CASSRICSYEQYF.

The CDR3 spells CASGLVGAGAGHNEQFF. CDR3 DNA: TGTGCTAGTGGTTTGGTAGGGGCGGGAGCAGGCCACAATGAGCAGTTCTTC. The chain is built from TRBV12-5 and TRBJ2-1; 7 nucleotides align to TRBD2. Germline V gene lookup returns CDR1 LGHNT and CDR2 FRNRAP. CDR3 length: 17 residues. With V trimmed by 0 bases and J by 5 bases, 10 bases remained unmatched.

The chain links TRBV27 to TRBJ2-2; weak D call: TRBD2 (6 bases). Germline lookup yields CDR1 MNHEY and CDR2 SMNVEV (reference sequence). Trimming cost V 8 bases and J 5 bases, with 12 bases left between them. This CDR3 has 13 residues. CDR3 sequence: CASQGLTTGELFF. The CDR3 bases are TGTGCCAGCCAGGGACTTACTACCGGGGAGCTGTTTTTT.

V and J are TRBV29-1 and TRBJ2-7; D gene unclear. This CDR3 region has 13 residues. Per germline, CDR1 SQVTM and CDR2 ANQGSEA. With 3 bases removed from V and 5 bases from J, the gap between germline ends came to 14 bases. The CDR3 DNA is TGCAGCGTTGAGGCCGGTGGGCTTGACGAGCAGTACTTC. Its translation: CSVEAGGLDEQYF.

The chain links TRBV13 to TRBJ1-4, with D maybe TRBD1 (5 bases). Germline-derived CDR1 and CDR2 are PRHDT and FYEKMQ (reference sequence). V lost 1 base, J lost 5 bases, and 8 bases lay in between. This CDR3 has 14 amino acids. DNA for the CDR3: TGTGCCAGCAGCTTAGCAGGGAAAAATGAAAAACTGTTTTTT. Translation gives CASSLAGKNEKLFF.